The present entry profiles one T cell receptor (beta chain) with its context. What it binds is not known. This record belongs to a study of T cell repertoires in cytomegalovirus infection. TCRdb re-called the reads with MiXCR, one entry per CDR3 protein. The top ten hold about 46% of the sample, which has some 560,000 distinct CDR3 sequences, about 39% seen once. Trimming left V 6 bases short and J 0 bases short, with 14 bases between. Germline CDR1 reads MNHNY; CDR2 reads SVGAGI (reference sequence). The CDR3 has 15 residues. The input for sequencing was cultured PBMCs, taken from culture after CMV antigen stimulation. The chain links TRBV6-6 to TRBJ1-2; D unclear. The clonotype originates from a human donor in good health (CMV status not recorded). Some clones in this sample may be carry-over from other donors' samples. This CDR3 is CASSKTLPTNYGYTF. DNA for the CDR3: TGTGCCAGCAGCAAAACACTACCGACTAACTATGGCTACACCTTC.